These 11 T cell receptor beta chains were sequenced from one sample in a study of PD-1 blockade in classical Hodgkin lymphoma. Some clones are missing from TCRdb's copy, which holds only in-frame ones; the method was immunoSEQ multiplex PCR. The table records over 85,000 clones, around 81% of them present only once. Every patient relapsed after autologous stem cell transplantation, and brentuximab vedotin exposure varied. The source material was peripheral blood mononuclear cells (PBMCs), sampled before the second cycle of nivolumab. These receptors all stem from a human donor with classical Hodgkin lymphoma.

V gene TRBV5-4 combines with J gene TRBJ2-5; D call uncertain. CDR1 is SGHNT and CDR2 is YYREEE in the germline V gene (reference sequence). The CDR3 runs 15 residues. Trimming pared 4 bases from V and 2 bases from J, leaving 15 bases between. CDR3 nucleotides: TGTGCCAGCAGCCCTAAATGGGGTTCTCAAGAGACCCAGTACTTC. Amino acids: CASSPKWGSQETQYF.

The table lists this clone with a few counts. This chain's CDR3 is CSVRGLAGNNEQFF. CDR3 in DNA: TGCAGCGTTCGAGGGTTAGCGGGGAACAATGAGCAGTTCTTC. The chain carries TRBV29-1 and TRBJ2-1; TRBD2 aligns across 8 bases. Germline trimming cut 5 bases from V and 5 bases from J; bases unmatched to any gene: 8. The CDR3 loop spans 14 amino acids. The V gene's germline CDR1 is SQVTM and CDR2 ANQGSEA.

The gene calls are TRBV4-3 and TRBJ1-1; maybe TRBD1 (5 bases). Germline CDR1 and CDR2: LGHNA and YSLEER. V was clipped by 0 bases and J by 3 bases, with 14 bases between them. The CDR3 extends over 16 amino acids. The CDR3 nucleotides are TGCGCCAGCAGCCAAGATCCGGCTGGGGGGTACACTGAAGCTTTCTTT. Encoded protein: CASSQDPAGGYTEAFF.

This chain joins TRBV23-1 and TRBJ1-1, with 9 nucleotides matching TRBD1. TRBV23-1 is an open reading frame, and its role is uncertain. V shed 0 bases and J 10 bases; nucleotides not matched to a gene: 3. The CDR3 consists of 13 residues. This chain's CDR3 is CASSQSGQGRAFF. Written as DNA, the CDR3 is TGCGCCAGCAGTCAATCCGGACAGGGGAGAGCTTTCTTT.

V and J are TRBV5-1 and TRBJ2-4; 11 bases map to TRBD2. Germline loops: CDR1 SGHRS, CDR2 YFSETQ. Germline trimming cut 4 bases from V and 0 bases from J; bases unmatched to any gene: 3. The CDR3 consists of 16 residues. The CDR3 sequence: CASSKGLAEAKNIQYF. The CDR3 DNA reads TGCGCCAGCAGCAAGGGACTAGCGGAAGCCAAAAACATTCAGTACTTC.

V usage is TRBV19 and J usage is TRBJ2-2, with D unresolved. CDR3 size: 14 residues. Germline V gene lookup returns CDR1 LNHDA and CDR2 SQIVND (reference sequence). Between the trimmed V and J ends, which lost 4 bases and 1 base, there was a span of 7 bases. The CDR3 region is CASSTLVNTGELFF. CDR3 coding DNA: TGTGCCAGTAGTACCCTCGTGAACACCGGGGAGCTGTTTTTT.

The rearrangement joins TRBV5-8 to TRBJ2-7, with D perhaps being TRBD1 or TRBD2 (5 bases each). This CDR3 is built from 14 residues. Trimming took 2 bases from V and 4 from J, leaving 13 bases between them. Germline V gene data show CDR1 as SGHTS and CDR2 as YDEGEE. CDR3 region: CASSFGGSPYEQYF. CDR3 sequence (DNA): TGTGCCAGCAGCTTTGGGGGTTCCCCGTACGAGCAGTACTTC.

The rearrangement joins TRBV19 to TRBJ1-1; no reliable D call. This CDR3 contains 11 residues. The V end lost 6 bases, the J end lost 6 bases, and 8 bases lay between the germline ends. CDR1 is LNHDA, CDR2 SQIVND, per germline (reference sequence). The CDR3 loop is CASRSLAEAFF. CDR3 coding DNA: TGTGCCAGTAGGTCCTTGGCTGAAGCTTTCTTT.

This clone appeared once. The chain recombines TRBV2 with TRBJ1-1; tentatively, D is TRBD1 (5 bases). There are 16 residues in the CDR3. The V gene lost 6 bases and the J gene lost 1 base, with 18 bases spanning the gap. The germline gives CDR1 SNHLY, CDR2 FYNNEI. In DNA, the CDR3 is TGTGCCAGCAGCCCGGGGCCGGGGTTGGAGAACACTGAAGCTTTCTTT. The encoded protein is CASSPGPGLENTEAFF.

The chain carries TRBV7-2 and TRBJ2-5; no clear D gene. V dropped 5 bases and J dropped 3 bases, with 10 bases sitting between them. This CDR3 has 13 amino acids. CDR1 is SGHTA and CDR2 is FQGNSA in the germline V gene. In DNA, the CDR3 is TGTGCCAGCAGCCCTCTAAGAGAAGAGACCCAGTACTTC. Amino acids: CASSPLREETQYF.

This clone turned up a few times. The chain recombines TRBV7-9 with TRBJ1-4; the D is unclear. Germline-derived CDR1 and CDR2 are SEHNR and FQNEAQ (reference sequence). V lost 1 base, J lost 3 bases, and 9 bases lay in between. The CDR3 extends over 15 amino acids. CDR3: CASSLEGIANEKLFF. Written as DNA, the CDR3 is TGTGCCAGCAGCTTAGAGGGTATAGCTAATGAAAAACTGTTTTTT. Variable domain in full (rest from reference TRBV7-9 and TRBJ1-4): DTGVSQNPRHKITKRGQNVTFRCDPISEHNRLYWYRQTLGQGPEFLTYFQNEAQLEKSRLLSDRFSAERPKGSFSTLEIQRTEQGDSAMYLCASSLEGIANEKLFFGSGTQLSVL.